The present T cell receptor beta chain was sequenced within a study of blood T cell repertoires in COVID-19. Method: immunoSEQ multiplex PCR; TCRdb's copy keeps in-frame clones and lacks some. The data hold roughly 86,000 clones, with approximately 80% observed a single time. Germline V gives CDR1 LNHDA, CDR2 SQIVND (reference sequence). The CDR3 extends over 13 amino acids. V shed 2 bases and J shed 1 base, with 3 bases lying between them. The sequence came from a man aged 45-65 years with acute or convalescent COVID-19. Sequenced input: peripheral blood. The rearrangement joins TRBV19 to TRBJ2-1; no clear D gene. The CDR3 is CASSITSYNEQFF. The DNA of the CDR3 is TGTGCCAGTAGTATAACTTCCTACAATGAGCAGTTCTTC.